What follows is one T cell receptor (beta chain) and its context. Its specificity is not known. The entry originates in a study of OX40 agonist ivuxolimab in advanced cancers. The wider study: Six ivuxolimab dose levels, 0.01 to 10 mg/kg, were given intravenously every 2 weeks.

Overall study findings and caveats: CD8+ T cells (on average) carried more expanded clones than CD4+ T cells. Determination of antigen specificity was not performed for the expanded peripheral T cells.

Using immunoSEQ multiplex PCR, the repertoire was profiled, and TCRdb retains in-frame clones only, with some absent. Among around 84,000 clones listed, approximately 89% were seen once. CDR3 length: 13 residues. Germline V gene lookup returns CDR1 SGHRS and CDR2 YFSETQ. V was cut by 0 bases and J by 4 bases, with 7 bases left in between. The source was CD4+ or CD8+ T cells sorted from blood, collected in a trial of the OX40 agonist ivuxolimab. This chain uses TRBV5-1 with TRBJ1-1; D is unclear. This clonotype was sampled from an adult with an advanced solid tumor such as melanoma, head and neck, liver or kidney cancer. The chain's CDR3 is CASSLDLGTEAFF. The CDR3, as DNA: TGCGCCAGCAGCTTGGATCTCGGCACTGAAGCTTTCTTT. Together with reference TRBV5-1 and TRBJ1-1, the CDR3 gives the full variable domain: KAGVTQTPRYLIKTRGQQVTLSCSPISGHRSVSWYQQTPGQGLQFLFEYFSETQRNKGNFPGRFSGRQFSNSRSEMNVSTLELGDSALYLCASSLDLGTEAFFGQGTRLTVV.